These 4 T cell receptor beta chains were sequenced from one sample in a study of cytomegalovirus exposure and HLA in healthy donors. PCR used 60 Vbeta primers and 13 Jbeta primers. Sequenced by immunoSEQ multiplex PCR; TCRdb stores in-frame clones only, minus some. The sample yields 100,000 to 150,000 clones, over 70% seen once. The source material was PBMCs. The receptors were gathered from a man aged 35 to 55 in good health and CMV-seropositive.

CDR3 sequence reads: CASSPQTGYEQYF. The CDR3 DNA reads as TGCGCCAGCAGCCCCCAGACAGGCTACGAGCAGTACTTC. This chain joins TRBV4-1 and TRBJ2-5; the D gene is possibly TRBD1 (6 bases). Gene TRBJ2-7 matches the end of the DNA better, so the J call may be wrong. The CDR3 has 13 amino acids. Germline lookup yields CDR1 MGHRA and CDR2 YSYEKL.

This chain uses TRBV27 with TRBJ2-7; 8 bases map to TRBD2. The germline CDR1 and CDR2 sequences are MNHEY and SMNVEV (reference sequence). The V segment lost 6 bases and the J segment 0 bases; nucleotides outside the gene matches: 10. This CDR3 comprises 16 residues. CDR3 loop: CASSRKAGVPSYEQYF. Here the CDR3 DNA reads TGTGCCAGCAGCCGCAAAGCGGGGGTTCCCTCCTACGAGCAGTACTTC.

V is TRBV5-1 and J is TRBJ2-5; no clear D. CDR1 is SGHRS and CDR2 is YFSETQ in the germline V gene. V was shortened by 0 bases and J by 7 bases, with 13 bases between the two germline ends. This CDR3 comprises 14 residues. The CDR3 nucleotides read TGCGCCAGCAGCTTGGAGCTAGTCCTGGGGACCCAGTACTTC. Encoded protein: CASSLELVLGTQYF. Full variable domain (remainder filled in from reference TRBV5-1 and TRBJ2-5): KAGVTQTPRYLIKTRGQQVTLSCSPISGHRSVSWYQQTPGQGLQFLFEYFSETQRNKGNFPGRFSGRQFSNSRSEMNVSTLELGDSALYLCASSLELVLGTQYFGPGTRLLVL.

In this sample, this clone turned up a few times. The chain couples TRBV18 to TRBJ1-1; TRBD1 aligns across 7 bases. CDR1 is KGHSH and CDR2 is LQKENI in the germline V gene. The CDR3 is 15 residues long. The V gene end was trimmed by 1 base and the J gene end by 5 bases; junction bases not matched to a gene: 7. The CDR3 sequence: CASSPLEGAGTEAFF. The CDR3 DNA is TGTGCCAGCTCACCACTGGAGGGGGCCGGAACTGAAGCTTTCTTT.